A single sample gave rise to the 14 T cell receptor beta chains below, sequenced in a study of blood T cell repertoires in COVID-19. Using immunoSEQ multiplex PCR, the repertoire was profiled, and TCRdb retains in-frame clones only, with some absent. Of approximately 140,000 clones in the sample, around nine tenths are singletons; the top ten hold 4.3%. Sequences were obtained from peripheral blood. The receptors stem from a woman between 40 and 55 years old with acute or convalescent COVID-19.

The chain employs TRBV7-6 and TRBJ1-1; D is unresolved. CDR3 length equals 13 residues. Between the trimmed V and J ends, which lost 5 bases and 3 bases, there was a span of 10 bases. CDR1 is SGHVS, CDR2 FNYEAQ, per germline. CDR3 nucleotides: TGTGCCAGCAGCCTCGGCACAGACACTGAAGCTTTCTTT. This gives the protein CASSLGTDTEAFF.

This chain links TRBV2 with TRBJ1-5; D is undetermined. This CDR3 has 12 residues. Trimming stripped 6 bases from V and 9 bases from J, with 12 bases between. In germline, CDR1 is SNHLY, CDR2 FYNNEI. The CDR3 region has the DNA TGTGCCAGCAGGGCAGGTCCATCGCCCCAGCATTTT. Translated, it gives CASRAGPSPQHF.

This chain joins TRBV7-2 and TRBJ1-2; D is uncertain. The CDR3 loop spans 12 amino acids. Germline CDR1 and CDR2: SGHTA and FQGNSA. Trimming stripped 2 bases from V and 5 bases from J, with 6 bases between. CDR3 sequence: CASSLRRYGYTF. CDR3 bases: TGTGCCAGCAGCTTAAGGCGGTATGGCTACACCTTC.

The V call is TRBV27, the J call TRBJ2-5; D gene uncertain. Looked up from germline, CDR1 is MNHEY and CDR2 is SMNVEV (reference sequence). The CDR3 has 14 amino acids. V was clipped by 6 bases and J by 1 base, with 12 bases between them. CDR3 nucleotide sequence: TGTGCCAGCAGCCCTCTGGGCAGCCAAGAGACCCAGTACTTC. Translated, it gives CASSPLGSQETQYF.

Concerning this clone: The identical CDR3 is also encoded by other nucleotide sequences in the sample. V is TRBV4-3 and J is TRBJ2-3; D possibly corresponds to TRBD2 (6 bases). In germline, CDR1 is LGHNA, CDR2 YSLEER. The CDR3 contains 14 residues. V shed 3 bases and J shed 0 bases, with 7 bases lying between them. The CDR3 loop is CASSQGLSTDTQYF. The DNA of the CDR3 is TGCGCCAGCAGCCAGGGACTTAGCACAGATACGCAGTATTTT.

The V gene is TRBV28, the J gene TRBJ1-4; D is unclear. Trimming shortened V by 9 bases and J by 8 bases, and 19 bases separated the two germline ends. CDR3 length: 14 amino acids. Germline V lookup: CDR1 MDHEN, CDR2 SYDVKM. For the CDR3, the DNA is TGTGCCAGTCGAACCCAACCCGGGTGGGAAAAACTGTTTTTT. This translates into CASRTQPGWEKLFF.

The chain couples TRBV19 to TRBJ1-2; D not certain. The CDR3 runs 15 residues. V lost 2 bases and J 0 bases, leaving 10 bases between the germline ends. Germline V CDR1 and CDR2: LNHDA, SQIVND (reference sequence). DNA of the CDR3: TGTGCCAGTAGTATATCGGGGAATACTAACTATGGCTACACCTTC. The encoded protein is CASSISGNTNYGYTF.

The chain carries TRBV4-3 and TRBJ1-3; D not certain. Deletions cut 0 bases from V and 0 bases from J, with 9 bases between. The CDR3 is 16 residues long. Looked up from germline, CDR1 is LGHNA and CDR2 is YSLEER. The CDR3, as DNA: TGCGCCAGCAGCCAAGACTCCAGAGGCTCTGGAAACACCATATATTTT. Translating it yields CASSQDSRGSGNTIYF.

This sequence joins TRBV30 and TRBJ1-1; a possible D gene is TRBD1 (6 bases). The CDR3 has 12 residues. Germline values: CDR1 GTSNPN, CDR2 SVGIG (reference sequence). The V and J ends lost 6 bases and 1 base respectively, with 9 bases between them. CDR3 coding DNA: TGTGCCTGCGAACAGGGGAACACTGAAGCTTTCTTT. This gives the protein CACEQGNTEAFF.

The chain combines TRBV28 with TRBJ2-1; a weak D match, TRBD1 (5 bases). Germline-derived CDR1 and CDR2 are MDHEN and SYDVKM. Trimming took 5 bases from V and 7 from J, leaving 18 bases between them. The CDR3 has 15 amino acids. In nucleotides, the CDR3 is TGTGCCAGCAGTCGGCCAGGGCAATGGGAAAATGAGCAGTTCTTC. Translation: CASSRPGQWENEQFF.

The chain carries TRBV18 and TRBJ2-1, with 13 bases fitting TRBD2. The CDR3 contains 17 residues. Per germline, CDR1 KGHSH and CDR2 LQKENI. V trimming: 1 base; J trimming: 7 bases; junction bases outside the gene matches: 7. Here the CDR3 reads CASSPRSGTSGINEQFF. The CDR3 DNA follows: TGTGCCAGCTCACCACGTAGCGGGACTAGCGGGATAAATGAGCAGTTCTTC.

This rearrangement joins TRBV7-3 to TRBJ2-2, with 12 bases that match TRBD2. Germline CDR1 and CDR2: SGHTA and FQGTGA. The ends lost 0 bases at V and 4 bases at J; junction bases unmatched: 15. The length of the CDR3 is 21 residues. The CDR3 is CASSLTGSRLAGGPSTGELFF. DNA of the CDR3: TGTGCCAGCAGCTTAACGGGATCTAGGCTAGCGGGAGGGCCGAGCACCGGGGAGCTGTTTTTT.

The chain combines TRBV10-3 with TRBJ1-1, with TRBD1 as a possible D gene (5 bases). The CDR3 spans 12 residues. V lost 3 bases and J 4 bases, leaving 6 bases between the germline ends. CDR1 and CDR2 from the germline V gene are ENHRY and SYGVKD. The CDR3 loop reads CAISDDSTEAFF. The CDR3 region has the DNA TGTGCCATCAGTGACGACAGCACTGAAGCTTTCTTT.

This chain joins TRBV5-6 and TRBJ1-1; 9 nucleotides align to TRBD1. Germline CDR1 reads SGHDT; CDR2 reads YYEEEE. CDR3 length: 18 amino acids. Losses at the gene ends were 1 base for V and 4 bases for J; bases not matched to a gene: 14. The CDR3: CASSLFGQGFRRGTEAFF. CDR3 DNA sequence: TGTGCCAGCAGCTTGTTTGGACAGGGGTTTCGGCGTGGCACTGAAGCTTTCTTT.